The sequence of this T cell receptor beta chain was determined in a study of beta chain features in type 1 diabetes. The purity of all sorted populations exceeded 95%. CDR3 length: 14 residues. This clone was observed a few times. The sequenced template was cDNA made from the entire isolated RNA. This table comes from immunoSEQ multiplex PCR, and its TCRdb copy is limited to in-frame clones, with some not included. The sample shows roughly 370,000 clones, around 14% of them seen only once. Sequenced input: naive CD4+ T cells from blood. The sequence was collected from a young man in good health. The gene calls are TRBV21-1 and TRBJ2-5; the table's D gene call, TRBD2, was not cross checked with the DNA. TRBV21-1 is listed as a pseudogene. DNA for the CDR3: TGTGCCGGTAAAGCCGGGGGAAGTCATGAGACCCAGTACTTC. This encodes CAGKAGGSHETQYF.